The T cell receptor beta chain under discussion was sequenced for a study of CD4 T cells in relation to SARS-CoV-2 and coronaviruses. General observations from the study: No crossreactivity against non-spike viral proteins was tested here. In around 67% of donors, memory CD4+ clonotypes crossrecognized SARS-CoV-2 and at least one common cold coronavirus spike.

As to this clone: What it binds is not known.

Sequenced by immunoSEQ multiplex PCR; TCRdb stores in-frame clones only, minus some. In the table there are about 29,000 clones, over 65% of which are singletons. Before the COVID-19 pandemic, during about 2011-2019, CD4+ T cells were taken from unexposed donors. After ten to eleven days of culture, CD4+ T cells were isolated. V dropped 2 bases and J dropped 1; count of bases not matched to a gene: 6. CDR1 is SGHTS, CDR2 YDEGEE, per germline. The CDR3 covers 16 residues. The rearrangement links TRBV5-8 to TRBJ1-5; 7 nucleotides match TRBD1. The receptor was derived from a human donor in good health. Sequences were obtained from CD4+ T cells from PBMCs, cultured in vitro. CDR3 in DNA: TGTGCCAGCAGCTTACGTTACAGGGGAAGCAATCAGCCCCAGCATTTT. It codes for CASSLRYRGSNQPQHF.